The 15 T cell receptor beta chains reported below all come from one sample, sequenced in a study of shared clonotypes between healthy human individuals. Profiling relied on immunoSEQ multiplex PCR, and the TCRdb table lists in-frame clones only, not all of them. The sample carries a few million clones, nearly 97% recorded once. The sequenced material came from naive CD4+ T cells sorted from blood. Subset here: CD45RA+ positively selected. These receptors were taken from a young man in good health.

This sequence joins TRBV9 and TRBJ2-5; the D gene could be TRBD1 or TRBD2 (5 bases each). This CDR3 has 20 amino acids. The germline V gene encodes CDR1 SGDLS and CDR2 YYNGEE. The V end was cut by 0 bases, the J end by 1 base, with 25 bases between. CDR3 sequence: CASSVATTGAHVVGQETQYF. CDR3 DNA sequence: TGTGCCAGCAGCGTAGCTACGACCGGGGCTCACGTTGTCGGCCAAGAGACCCAGTACTTC.

The chain links TRBV6-5 to TRBJ1-1; D is uncertain. The CDR3 totals 13 residues. V was pared by 6 bases and J by 1 base, with 9 bases between. Looked up from germline, CDR1 is MNHEY and CDR2 is SVGAGI. The CDR3 is CASSSNRNTEAFF. For the CDR3, the DNA is TGTGCCAGCAGCTCGAACAGGAACACTGAAGCTTTCTTT.

The rearrangement links TRBV2 to TRBJ2-1; 8 nucleotides align to TRBD2. Per the germline V gene, CDR1 is SNHLY and CDR2 is FYNNEI. This CDR3 is 14 amino acids long. V lost 5 bases to trimming and J lost 8 bases; unmatched junction nucleotides: 8. The CDR3 sequence: CASSRTSHRDEQFF. The CDR3 nucleotides are TGTGCCAGCAGTCGGACTAGCCACCGGGATGAGCAGTTCTTC.

The J gene is TRBJ2-5, the V gene TRBV28; D may be TRBD1 or TRBD2 (5 bases each). V dropped 5 bases and J dropped 5 bases, with 24 bases sitting between them. The CDR3 has 17 residues. Germline CDR1 MDHEN, CDR2 SYDVKM. The CDR3 reads CASSPLPTAGTGETQYF. In DNA form, the CDR3 reads TGTGCCAGCAGTCCCCTCCCGACGGCTGGGACCGGTGAGACCCAGTACTTC.

This sequence joins TRBV30 and TRBJ1-1, with TRBD1 matching over 7 bases. The ends lost 5 bases at V and 2 bases at J; junction bases unmatched: 8. The CDR3 spans 14 residues. CDR1 GTSNPN and CDR2 SVGIG come from the germline V gene (reference sequence). CDR3 in amino acids: CAWLPTGTNTEAFF. CDR3 in DNA: TGTGCCTGGTTACCGACAGGGACAAACACTGAAGCTTTCTTT.

This clone came up a few times. The CDR3 region is CASSMRRGSPQHF. For the CDR3, the DNA is TGTGCCAGTAGTATGCGGAGGGGTTCGCCCCAGCATTTT. The chain combines TRBV19 with TRBJ1-5; a weak D match, TRBD1 (5 bases). The germline V gene has CDR1 LNHDA and CDR2 SQIVND (reference sequence). CDR3 length: 13 amino acids. V gave up 3 bases and J gave up 9 bases, with 12 bases separating them.

The chain has TRBV5-4 and TRBJ2-5, with 8 bases matching TRBD2. The CDR3 covers 16 residues. Germline V lookup: CDR1 SGHNT, CDR2 YYREEE (reference sequence). V lost 3 bases to trimming and J lost 4 bases; unmatched junction nucleotides: 11. The CDR3, as DNA: TGTGCCAGCAGCTCTGGTCCCAGCGGGAGAGTAGAGACCCAGTACTTC. It codes for CASSSGPSGRVETQYF. Full variable domain (remainder filled in from reference TRBV5-4 and TRBJ2-5): ETGVTQSPTHLIKTRGQQVTLRCSSQSGHNTVSWYQQALGQGPQFIFQYYREEENGRGNFPPRFSGLQFPNYSSELNVNALELDDSALYLCASSSGPSGRVETQYFGPGTRLLVL.

As concerns this clone: A junction end diverges from the germline sequence, so it may reflect a read error. The rearrangement links TRBV7-7 to TRBJ2-7; 9 positions match TRBD2. Germline assignment: CDR1 SSHAT and CDR2 FNYEAQ (reference sequence). CDR3 size: 15 residues. CDR3 DNA: TGTGCTAGCAGCTTAAGATTAGCGGGGGACTACGAGCAGTACTTC. This encodes CASSLRLAGDYEQYF.

The rearrangement links TRBV30 to TRBJ1-2; 8 bases agree with TRBD1. The trim removed 1 base at V and 0 bases at J, leaving 7 bases unmatched. Germline CDR1 GTSNPN, CDR2 SVGIG (reference sequence). The CDR3 totals 16 residues. CDR3 sequence: CAWSGSRTGTNYGYTF. In nucleotides, the CDR3 is TGTGCCTGGAGTGGGTCCCGGACAGGGACTAACTATGGCTACACCTTC.

The chain couples TRBV27 to TRBJ1-1, with a possible D match to TRBD1 (6 bases). In germline, CDR1 is MNHEY, CDR2 SMNVEV (reference sequence). The V gene lost 3 bases and the J gene lost 4 bases, with 18 bases spanning the gap. The CDR3 is 16 amino acids. The CDR3 is CASSFKSGAGSTEAFF. The CDR3 DNA sequence: TGTGCCAGCAGTTTTAAGTCAGGGGCCGGGAGCACTGAAGCTTTCTTT.

This clone showed up just once. The chain has TRBV7-2 and TRBJ1-2; no firm D call. The V end lost 1 base, the J end lost 6 bases, and 6 bases lay between the germline ends. The CDR3 runs to 12 residues. CDR1 and CDR2 from the germline V gene are SGHTA and FQGNSA. The CDR3 reads CASSLDLNGYTF. Here the CDR3 DNA reads TGTGCCAGCAGCTTAGATTTAAATGGCTACACCTTC. Looking up the rest from reference TRBV7-2 and TRBJ1-2 gives the full variable domain: GAGVSQSPSNKVTEKGKDVELRCDPISGHTALYWYRQSLGQGLEFLIYFQGNSAPDKSGLPSDRFSAERTGGSVSTLTIQRTQQEDSAVYLCASSLDLNGYTFGSGTRLTVV.

The CDR3 nucleotides are TGCGCCAGCAGCCAAGAGAGGCCAGGGACCCAGTACTTC. Its translation: CASSQERPGTQYF. This rearrangement joins TRBV4-3 to TRBJ2-5; D gene ambiguous. The length of the CDR3 is 13 residues. V was shortened by 0 bases and J by 7 bases, with 9 bases between the two germline ends. Germline V gene lookup returns CDR1 LGHNA and CDR2 YSLEER.

The genes are TRBV10-3 and TRBJ2-6; D tentatively reads TRBD1 or TRBD2 (5 bases each). The length of the CDR3 is 16 residues. V was pared by 2 bases and J by 2 bases, with 10 bases between. The germline V gene has CDR1 ENHRY and CDR2 SYGVKD. CDR3 sequence reads: CAISENLGAGANVLTF. CDR3 sequence (DNA): TGTGCCATCAGTGAGAACTTGGGGGCTGGGGCCAACGTCCTGACTTTC.

V gene TRBV5-1 combines with J gene TRBJ2-3; no clear D gene. In germline, CDR1 is SGHRS, CDR2 YFSETQ. This CDR3 has 18 amino acids. V lost 2 bases, J lost 0 bases, and 19 bases lay in between. The CDR3 region has the DNA TGCGCCAGCAGCTTCGTTTTCCGGACGGCCTCTAGCACAGATACGCAGTATTTT. Its protein product is CASSFVFRTASSTDTQYF.

CDR3 protein: CASSPRLREEAFF. CDR3 bases: TGTGCCAGCTCACCTCGTTTGCGGGAGGAAGCTTTCTTT. This chain uses TRBV18 with TRBJ1-1; D remains ambiguous. The CDR3 is made up of 13 amino acids. Per germline, CDR1 KGHSH and CDR2 LQKENI. The V and J ends lost 3 bases and 8 bases respectively, with 13 bases between them.